This T cell receptor (beta chain) was recovered during a study of T cells in localized non-small cell lung cancer. Regarding the study as a whole: Higher blood T cell density tracked longer overall survival. A single tumor region was sequenced, leaving heterogeneity possible. The highest T cell clonality was in uninvolved adjacent lung, above tumor. Appearing in adjacent lung were a median about 60 of the top 100 tumor clones.

This clone was counted a single time. Its target is not known. TCRdb keeps only in-frame clones here, not all; method: immunoSEQ multiplex PCR. The sample includes more than 45,000 clones, 85% to 90% seen only once; the top ten take around 2.5%. This TCR came from a man aged 40-75 years with stage II lung adenocarcinoma. Sequencing used PBMCs, obtained before any cancer treatment.

This chain's CDR3 is CASNGGASSTEAFF. DNA for the CDR3: TGCGCCAGCAACGGGGGGGCCTCCTCCACTGAAGCTTTCTTT. J is TRBJ1-1 and V is TRBV5-1; the D gene is possibly TRBD1 (6 bases). CDR3 length equals 14 residues. Germline assignment: CDR1 SGHRS and CDR2 YFSETQ. V was shortened by 6 bases and J by 4 bases, with 16 bases between the two germline ends. Full variable domain (missing parts from reference TRBV5-1 and TRBJ1-1): KAGVTQTPRYLIKTRGQQVTLSCSPISGHRSVSWYQQTPGQGLQFLFEYFSETQRNKGNFPGRFSGRQFSNSRSEMNVSTLELGDSALYLCASNGGASSTEAFFGQGTRLTVV.